This is a list of T cell receptor beta chains from one sample in a study of shared clonotypes between healthy human individuals. Generated by immunoSEQ multiplex PCR, the TCRdb table keeps only in-frame clones and is missing some. This sample has approximately 2.3 million clones, with approximately 95% found just once. Sequencing input: naive CD4+ T cells from PBMCs. The receptors were gathered from a man between 18 and 35 years old in good health. Some clones in this sample may be carry-over from other donors' samples. Both conserved end residues are part of each CDR3. The order of the fields is CDR3 protein, V gene.

CASSPGTGFWADTQYF | TRBV5-1
CASSLNTGELFF | TRBV28
CASSVGSYNEQFF | TRBV9
CASSELVRARQYGYTF | TRBV6-1
CASSQPPRREGNYNEQFF | TRBV4-1
CASRLRRGRTDTQYF | TRBV6-5
CASGVAGGPSEQYF | TRBV5-4
CASSPRTGGLYGYTF | TRBV19
CASSLQETQYNEQFF | TRBV5-1
CSALWRFTDTQYF | TRBV29-1
CASSGDRVMIEAFF | TRBV27
CASSLVRLSGELFF | TRBV5-1
CASSSGGISNEQFF | TRBV6-6
CASSGLAGAHTQYF | TRBV27
CASTLRGRGYGYTF | TRBV28
CAISEGGGMTEQYF | TRBV10-3
CASSFRTGTSYNEQFF | TRBV5-1
CASAGHRSGNTIYF | TRBV2
CASSLVRGVSYAYEQYF | TRBV7-8
CASTHIRRAGNQPQHF | TRBV28
CSVGQGVGAFF | TRBV29-1
CASSTTRGTEAFF | TRBV19
CASSWGRSTDTQYF | TRBV5-1
CASSPESYGYTF | TRBV28
CASSGRWTEGTGELFF | TRBV19
CASSQDSQRLPLFSTDTQYF | TRBV4-1
CASSHTSSYNEQFF | TRBV4-2
CASSLAGGLAVTGELFF | TRBV7-2
CASSVGGGVGDTQYF | TRBV9
CAWRRGTDTQYF | TRBV30
CASSLGRWDQPQHF | TRBV6-5
CASSTAAGGYNEQFF | TRBV7-3
CASRPGQGYNEQFF | TRBV2
CASSPQAAGAYEQYF | TRBV18
CASSLIQAQETQYF | TRBV7-2
CASSLLTGPLSYGYTF | TRBV19
CASSFEGAMAGELFF | TRBV7-9
CASSYGGPKYGYTF | TRBV6-5
CASSPSLTSGDNEQFF | TRBV9